The 7 T cell receptor beta chains given below trace back to one sample, sequenced in a study of T cell responses to AZD1222 COVID-19 vaccine. Assay used: immunoSEQ multiplex PCR; TCRdb lists only in-frame clones, some missing. There are tens of thousands of clones in the sample; about 91% occur only once, and approximately 5.2% lies in the top ten. The material was peripheral blood, obtained on day 0 of AZD1222 vaccination. These receptor sequences come from an adult in good health.

The rearrangement uses TRBV29-1 and TRBJ1-5; 11 bases match TRBD1. There are 17 residues in the CDR3. CDR1 is SQVTM and CDR2 is ANQGSEA in the germline V gene. The V gene end was trimmed by 5 bases and the J gene end by 0 bases; junction bases not matched to a gene: 9. The CDR3 spells CSVWEGQGGDSNQPQHF. DNA for the CDR3: TGCAGCGTTTGGGAGGGACAGGGGGGAGATAGCAATCAGCCCCAGCATTTT.

The V gene is TRBV11-2, the J gene TRBJ1-2; D unresolved. CDR1 and CDR2 from the germline V gene are SGHAT and FQNNGV. The CDR3 length is 14 residues. Trimming cost V 3 bases and J 2 bases, with 10 bases left between them. The CDR3 sequence is CASSLSTANYGYTF. For the CDR3, the DNA is TGTGCCAGCAGCTTGTCGACGGCCAACTATGGCTACACCTTC.

The rearrangement joins TRBV7-9 to TRBJ1-3; D is ambiguous. This CDR3 spans 15 amino acids. Trimming took 5 bases from V and 4 from J, leaving 15 bases between them. The V gene's germline CDR1 is SEHNR and CDR2 FQNEAQ (reference sequence). CDR3: CASSRDAGTGNTIYF. CDR3 bases: TGTGCCAGCAGCCGCGATGCGGGAACAGGAAACACCATATATTTT.

This clone came up once. The chain joins TRBV11-2 to TRBJ2-1; TRBD1 might be the D (6 bases). Germline V CDR1 and CDR2: SGHAT, FQNNGV. V lost 0 bases to trimming and J lost 11 bases, with 8 bases between them. This CDR3 spans 12 amino acids. CDR3 nucleotide sequence: TGTGCCAGCAGCTTAGAGGACAGAAAGCAGTTCTTC. Its translation: CASSLEDRKQFF.

The chain has TRBV11-3 and TRBJ2-3; 7 nucleotides align to TRBD1. Germline V gene data show CDR1 as SGHNT and CDR2 as YENEEA. This CDR3 is 13 amino acids long. V lost 4 bases and J lost 5; bases outside the gene matches: 3. The CDR3 is CASSSRQGDTQYF. DNA of the CDR3: TGTGCCAGCAGCTCCCGACAGGGAGATACGCAGTATTTT. Drawing the rest from reference TRBV11-3 and TRBJ2-3, the complete variable domain is EAGVVQSPRYKIIEKKQPVAFWCNPISGHNTLYWYLQNLGQGPELLIRYENEEAVDDSQLPKDRFSAERLKGVDSTLKIQPAELGDSAVYLCASSSRQGDTQYFGPGTRLTVL.

The rearrangement uses TRBV19 and TRBJ1-5; D ambiguous. Germline CDR1 and CDR2: LNHDA and SQIVND (reference sequence). This CDR3 comprises 15 residues. V gave up 4 bases and J gave up 0 bases, with 10 bases separating them. The CDR3 bases are TGTGCCAGTAGTACCTGGATAGATAGCAATCAGCCCCAGCATTTT. Its protein is CASSTWIDSNQPQHF.

This chain uses TRBV5-8 with TRBJ1-4; a possible D gene is TRBD1 (6 bases). The CDR3 runs 17 residues. V was trimmed by 2 bases and J by 4 bases, leaving 18 bases between them. Germline V gene data show CDR1 as SGHTS and CDR2 as YDEGEE. CDR3 residues: CASSFGGGSGGNEKLFF. The CDR3 nucleotides are TGTGCCAGCAGCTTCGGAGGGGGAAGCGGCGGTAATGAAAAACTGTTTTTT.